The clone carrying this TCR beta chain was seen ten or more times. The antigen is not known. After removal of 5 bases from V and 6 bases from J, the junction contained 10 bases not matched to a gene. This CDR3 has 15 residues. Germline CDR1 is SEHNR and CDR2 is FQNEAQ (reference sequence). The data derive from a study of T-cell memory formation after mild COVID-19. Regarding the study as a whole: Largely, contracting CD4+ clones fell within CM and EM, and contracting CD8+ clones within EMRA. CD4/CD8 balance held among clones contracting day 15 to 85, and later expanders leaned CD4+. SARS-CoV-2 specificity of second-wave clones peaking day 37 was unconfirmed.

Constant-segment primers served in 5'RACE that generated TCR alpha and TCR beta cDNA libraries bearing sample barcodes and UMIs. In TCRdb, the 5' RACE reads were re-called with MiXCR into one record per CDR3 protein. The table records under 300,000 distinct CDR3 sequences, about a sixth of them present only once. This chain connects TRBV7-9 to TRBJ1-1; TRBD1 agrees at 9 bases. This receptor was identified in a man between 18 and 29 years old who had mild COVID-19 (a few samples of this study predate the infection). Cell type and time point are not known. The material sequenced was PBMCs or a T cell subset sorted from them (not recorded which). This CDR3 reads CASSRPGTGPAEAFF. CDR3 DNA: TGTGCCAGCAGCCGTCCCGGGACAGGGCCCGCTGAAGCTTTCTTT.